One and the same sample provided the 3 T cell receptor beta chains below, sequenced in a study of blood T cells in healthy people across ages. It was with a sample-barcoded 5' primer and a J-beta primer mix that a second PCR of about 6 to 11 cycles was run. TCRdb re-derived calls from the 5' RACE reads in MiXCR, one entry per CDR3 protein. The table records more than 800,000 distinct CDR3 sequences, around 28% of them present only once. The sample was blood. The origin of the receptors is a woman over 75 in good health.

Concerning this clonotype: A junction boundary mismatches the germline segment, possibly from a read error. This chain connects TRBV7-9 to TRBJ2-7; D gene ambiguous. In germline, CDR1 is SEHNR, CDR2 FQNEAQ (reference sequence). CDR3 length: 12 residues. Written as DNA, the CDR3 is TGTACCAGCAGCTTAGCAACCTACGGGCAGTACTTC. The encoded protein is CTSSLATYGQYF.

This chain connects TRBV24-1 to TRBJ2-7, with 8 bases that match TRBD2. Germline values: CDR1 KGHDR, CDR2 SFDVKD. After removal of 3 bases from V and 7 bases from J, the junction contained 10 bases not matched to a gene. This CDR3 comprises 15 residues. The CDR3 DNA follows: TGTGCCACCAGTGATCCGGCGGGGGGCCGGTATGAGCAGTACTTC. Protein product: CATSDPAGGRYEQYF.

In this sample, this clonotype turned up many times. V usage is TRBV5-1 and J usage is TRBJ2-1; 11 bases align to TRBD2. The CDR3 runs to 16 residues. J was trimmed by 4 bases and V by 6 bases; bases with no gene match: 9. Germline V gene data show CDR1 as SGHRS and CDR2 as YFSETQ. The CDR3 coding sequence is TGCGCCAGCACCTTATTAGCGGGGGGGCATTACAATGAGCAGTTCTTC. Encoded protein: CASTLLAGGHYNEQFF.